Presented here are 29 T cell receptor beta chains from one specimen sequenced in a study of radiotherapy plus CTLA-4 blockade in lung cancer. Some clones are missing from TCRdb's copy, which holds only in-frame ones; the method was immunoSEQ multiplex PCR. The sample has 81,000 or so clones, around 81% seen once. The sample in question was peripheral blood, obtained from a patient treated with radiotherapy plus ipilimumab. The receptors originated from a human donor with non-small cell lung cancer whose response to radiotherapy plus ipilimumab could not be evaluated. Some clones in this sample may be carry-over from other donors' samples.

This chain connects TRBV29-1 to TRBJ2-7, with D possibly matching TRBD1 (6 bases). The CDR3 sequence is 12 residues long. The germline V gene has CDR1 SQVTM and CDR2 ANQGSEA. Trimming cost V 6 bases and J 4 bases, with 13 bases left between them. The CDR3 protein is CSVNIQGYEQYF. DNA of the CDR3: TGCAGCGTGAATATACAGGGTTACGAGCAGTACTTC.

The J gene is TRBJ1-4, the V gene TRBV11-2, with a weak D call TRBD1 (5 bases). V was clipped by 1 base and J by 8 bases, with 8 bases between them. Germline V CDR1 and CDR2: SGHAT, FQNNGV. This CDR3 comprises 13 residues. The CDR3 sequence: CASSLGGGEKLFF. DNA for the CDR3: TGTGCCAGCAGCTTAGGCGGGGGGGAAAAACTGTTTTTT.

The CDR3, as DNA: TGTGCCAGCACCTGGGGACTAAGCTCCTACGAGCAGTACTTC. Amino acid sequence: CASTWGLSSYEQYF. This chain joins TRBV28 and TRBJ2-7, with TRBD2 matching over 7 bases. Trimming at V came to 7 bases and at J to 0 bases, leaving 6 bases not matched to a gene. The V gene's germline CDR1 is MDHEN and CDR2 SYDVKM. The CDR3 consists of 14 residues.

The CDR3 bases are TGTGCCAGCAGTGGATCCGGGACTACTCACAATGAGCAGTTCTTC. This gives the protein CASSGSGTTHNEQFF. The chain links TRBV6-5 to TRBJ2-1; 7 bases line up with TRBD2. Germline CDR1 and CDR2: MNHEY and SVGAGI. The CDR3 contains 15 residues. Trimming removed 5 bases from V and 5 bases from J; junction bases left unmatched: 9.

The chain combines TRBV6-5 with TRBJ1-2; no reliable D call. The length of the CDR3 is 13 residues. Trimming removed 8 bases from V and 8 bases from J, with 18 bases in between. Germline loops: CDR1 MNHEY, CDR2 SVGAGI. CDR3 sequence reads: CASQRILYGGYTF. The CDR3 DNA sequence: TGTGCCAGCCAACGCATCCTATACGGGGGCTACACCTTC.

J is TRBJ2-7 and V is TRBV6-5; tentatively, D is TRBD1 (5 bases). This CDR3 spans 12 amino acids. CDR1 is MNHEY, CDR2 SVGAGI, per germline. Trimming left V 6 bases short and J 2 bases short, with 8 bases between. The CDR3 protein is CASSPDTYEQYF. The CDR3 DNA follows: TGTGCCAGCAGCCCGGACACCTACGAGCAGTACTTC.

The V call is TRBV5-1, the J call TRBJ2-5, with D perhaps TRBD2 (6 bases). Germline CDR1 is SGHRS and CDR2 is YFSETQ. The CDR3 contains 14 residues. V shed 3 bases and J shed 5 bases, with 14 bases lying between them. CDR3 protein: CASSSWGVRETQYF. Here the CDR3 DNA reads TGCGCCAGCAGCTCCTGGGGGGTCCGGGAGACCCAGTACTTC.

The J gene is TRBJ2-2, the V gene TRBV21-1; TRBD2, the D gene given by the table, was not confirmed from the DNA. TRBV21-1 is a pseudogene. The CDR3 runs to 14 residues. The CDR3 DNA reads TGTGCCTCGGGAGCGGGGGGGGACACCGGGGAGCTGTTTTTT. Translated, it gives CASGAGGDTGELFF.

The chain uses TRBV4-2 and TRBJ2-2; D might be TRBD2 (6 bases). Trimming stripped 1 base from V and 1 base from J, with 10 bases between. From germline, CDR1 is LGHNA and CDR2 YNFKEQ. The CDR3 consists of 16 residues. DNA of the CDR3: TGTGCCAGCAGCCAAGGATGGGGGGAGAACACCGGGGAGCTGTTTTTT. Translation gives CASSQGWGENTGELFF.

The chain employs TRBV6-5 and TRBJ1-2; TRBD1 matches at 7 bases. The V segment lost 7 bases and the J segment 8 bases; nucleotides outside the gene matches: 16. The CDR3 consists of 15 residues. From germline, CDR1 is MNHEY and CDR2 SVGAGI. The CDR3 protein is CASMGQLLDKGGYTF. As DNA, the CDR3 is TGTGCCAGCATGGGACAGCTCCTGGACAAAGGGGGCTACACCTTC.

The CDR3 bases are TGTGCCATCAGTTCTAGCGGGGTACCGTACGAGCAGTACTTC. It encodes CAISSSGVPYEQYF. J is TRBJ2-7 and V is TRBV10-3; TRBD2 agrees at 9 bases. This CDR3 comprises 14 residues. CDR1 is ENHRY and CDR2 is SYGVKD in the germline V gene. With 5 bases clipped from V and 4 bases from J, the junction kept 6 bases outside the gene matches.

The chain joins TRBV7-9 to TRBJ2-3, with D unclear. Between the trimmed V and J ends, which lost 4 bases and 0 bases, there was a span of 14 bases. Germline V lookup: CDR1 SEHNR, CDR2 FQNEAQ (reference sequence). This CDR3 is built from 16 residues. CDR3 in amino acids: CASSSPVGLSTDTQYF. The CDR3, as DNA: TGTGCCAGCAGCTCCCCGGTCGGTCTAAGCACAGATACGCAGTATTTT.

This sequence joins TRBV19 and TRBJ1-1; 12 bases align to TRBD1. Germline CDR1 LNHDA, CDR2 SQIVND (reference sequence). V was clipped by 5 bases and J by 1 base; unmatched bases: 14. The CDR3 sequence is 19 residues long. The DNA for the CDR3 is TGTGCCAGTAGTCCAGGGACGGGACAGGGGGCCGGATCGAACACTGAAGCTTTCTTT. As protein: CASSPGTGQGAGSNTEAFF.

This clone was counted only a few times. The rearrangement links TRBV15 to TRBJ2-3, with TRBD1 matching 7 bases. Per the germline V gene, CDR1 is LNHNV and CDR2 is YYDKDF (reference sequence). CDR3 length: 15 residues. V was clipped by 5 bases and J by 1 base; unmatched bases: 6. CDR3 in amino acids: CATSGRQGGTDTQYF. The CDR3 coding sequence is TGTGCCACCAGCGGGCGACAGGGTGGCACAGATACGCAGTATTTT.

The chain couples TRBV28 to TRBJ1-2, with TRBD1 as a possible D gene (5 bases). CDR1 is MDHEN and CDR2 is SYDVKM in the germline V gene. This CDR3 contains 14 residues. Trimming pared 1 base from V and 6 bases from J, leaving 12 bases between. CDR3 coding DNA: TGTGCCAGCAGTTTATCGCAGGGAGGCAATGGCTACACCTTC. Its protein is CASSLSQGGNGYTF.

The genes are TRBV11-1 and TRBJ2-7; a weak D match, TRBD2 (6 bases). The germline gives CDR1 SGHAT, CDR2 FQDESV (reference sequence). This CDR3 spans 16 amino acids. V was clipped by 3 bases and J by 6 bases, with 21 bases between them. CDR3 residues: CASSFLFGGLPSEQYF. CDR3 DNA sequence: TGTGCCAGCAGCTTCCTCTTTGGGGGGTTACCCTCCGAGCAGTACTTC.

The chain links TRBV18 to TRBJ1-2; 7 bases agree with TRBD1. The CDR3 covers 15 residues. The V gene's germline CDR1 is KGHSH and CDR2 LQKENI. J gave up 3 bases and V 3 bases, and 7 bases lay outside the gene matches. CDR3 sequence: CASSPTTGLDYGYTF. The CDR3 coding sequence is TGTGCCAGCTCACCGACGACAGGGCTTGACTATGGCTACACCTTC.

The genes are TRBV27 and TRBJ2-7, with 8 bases matching TRBD1. CDR1 and CDR2 (germline): MNHEY, SMNVEV (reference sequence). The V and J ends lost 8 bases and 4 bases, in that order; junction bases with no gene match: 10. CDR3 length equals 14 residues. CDR3 nucleotides: TGTGCCAGCGGGCAGGGGGCAAGGGGTTACGAGCAGTACTTC. Its translation is CASGQGARGYEQYF.

The gene calls are TRBV10-1 and TRBJ1-5, with 8 bases fitting TRBD1. The CDR3 runs 15 residues. J was trimmed by 4 bases and V by 2 bases; bases with no gene match: 4. Looked up from germline, CDR1 is WNHNN and CDR2 is SYGVQD (reference sequence). The CDR3 loop reads CASSEPTGGNQPQHF. The CDR3 nucleotides read TGCGCCAGCAGTGAGCCCACAGGGGGAAATCAGCCCCAGCATTTT.

V usage is TRBV6-5 and J usage is TRBJ1-3, with D possibly matching TRBD1 (6 bases). With 5 bases removed from V and 0 bases from J, the gap between germline ends came to 11 bases. The germline CDR1 and CDR2 sequences are MNHEY and SVGAGI. The CDR3 totals 15 residues. The DNA for the CDR3 is TGTGCCAGCAGTATACAGGGAGTCTCTGGAAACACCATATATTTT. This codes for CASSIQGVSGNTIYF.

The chain links TRBV7-9 to TRBJ2-7; D might be TRBD2 (5 bases). V was trimmed by 4 bases and J by 5 bases, leaving 15 bases between them. The V gene's germline CDR1 is SEHNR and CDR2 FQNEAQ (reference sequence). This CDR3 is 14 amino acids long. The CDR3 region has the DNA TGTGCCAGCAGCTCCAGGACGGAGGCAGACGAGCAGTACTTC. This sequence encodes CASSSRTEADEQYF.

The chain links TRBV7-2 to TRBJ2-7; TRBD2 matches at 10 bases. The J segment lost 5 bases and the V segment lost 6 bases, leaving 10 bases of the junction unmatched. Germline CDR1 SGHTA, CDR2 FQGNSA. The CDR3 covers 15 residues. The CDR3 bases are TGTGCCAGCAGTTACATGGGACTAGCGAACAACGAGCAGTACTTC. It translates to CASSYMGLANNEQYF.

The chain uses TRBV7-2 and TRBJ1-3; maybe TRBD1 (5 bases). In germline, CDR1 is SGHTA, CDR2 FQGNSA. CDR3 size: 16 residues. Trimming removed 1 base at V and 4 bases at J, with 14 bases between. The CDR3 loop reads CASSLETARLGNTIYF. In DNA form, the CDR3 reads TGTGCCAGCAGCTTAGAGACAGCCAGGCTCGGAAACACCATATATTTT.

V usage is TRBV29-1 and J usage is TRBJ2-6, with 9 nucleotides matching TRBD1. With 7 bases clipped from V and 3 bases from J, the junction kept 10 bases outside the gene matches. The CDR3 length is 16 residues. The germline V gene has CDR1 SQVTM and CDR2 ANQGSEA. The CDR3 spells CSAGGTGSFGANVLTF. The DNA for the CDR3 is TGCAGCGCCGGGGGGACAGGGTCTTTTGGGGCCAACGTCCTGACTTTC.

This chain links TRBV7-2 with TRBJ2-7, with D possibly TRBD2 on 5 matching bases. The length of the CDR3 is 13 residues. V was shortened by 1 base and J by 2 bases, with 6 bases between the two germline ends. The germline V gene has CDR1 SGHTA and CDR2 FQGNSA. CDR3 DNA: TGTGCCAGCAGCTTAGGAGGGCCCTACGAGCAGTACTTC. Translating it yields CASSLGGPYEQYF.

The rearrangement joins TRBV27 to TRBJ2-3, with 11 positions matching TRBD1. Germline CDR1 is MNHEY and CDR2 is SMNVEV (reference sequence). The CDR3 spans 15 residues. Losses at the gene ends were 6 bases for V and 3 bases for J; bases not matched to a gene: 5. The CDR3 spells CASRRTGGLTDTQYF. The CDR3 coding sequence is TGTGCCAGCAGGAGGACAGGGGGCCTGACAGATACGCAGTATTTT.

The rearrangement joins TRBV2 to TRBJ2-3, with 8 bases matching TRBD1. V trimming: 7 bases; J trimming: 5 bases; junction bases outside the gene matches: 8. CDR3 length: 14 residues. The germline gives CDR1 SNHLY, CDR2 FYNNEI. CDR3 protein: CASNWYRGKDTQYF. CDR3 coding DNA: TGTGCCAGCAATTGGTACAGGGGGAAAGATACGCAGTATTTT.

The chain employs TRBV5-1 and TRBJ2-3; 9 positions match TRBD2. Germline V gives CDR1 SGHRS, CDR2 YFSETQ. CDR3 length: 20 residues. With V trimmed by 1 base and J by 1 base, 16 bases remained unmatched. The CDR3: CASSLQTSGPGRVGTDTQYF. The CDR3 DNA follows: TGCGCCAGCAGCTTGCAGACTAGCGGACCTGGACGGGTAGGCACAGATACGCAGTATTTT.

The CDR3: CASSSPRAGSYEQYF. The CDR3, as DNA: TGTGCCAGCAGCTCCCCTAGGGCGGGCTCCTACGAGCAGTACTTC. The chain employs TRBV5-4 and TRBJ2-7, with D tentatively TRBD2 (5 bases). Germline assignment: CDR1 SGHNT and CDR2 YYREEE (reference sequence). The V end was cut by 3 bases, the J end by 0 bases, with 13 bases between. The CDR3 has 15 residues.